Listed below are T cell receptor beta chains from one sample, sequenced in a study of T cell repertoires in cytomegalovirus infection. TCRdb processed the reads anew with MiXCR; each CDR3 protein has one entry. This sample has hundreds of thousands of distinct CDR3 sequences; about 24% occur once, and the top ten carry 6.5% to 10%. Material for sequencing was CD8+ T cells from PBMCs. The receptors originated from a human donor in good health (CMV status not recorded). Some clones in this sample may be carry-over from other donors' samples. CDR3s include the opening cysteine and the closing phenylalanine or tryptophan. Each record gives: J gene, clone size, V gene, D gene, CDR3 protein, CDR3 DNA. A D gene is named only where the DNA matches it firmly. Clone size, where shown, is once, few, many, or a class for clones that have expanded.

TRBJ2-5,NA,TRBV7-6,TRBD2,CASIRSGGEETQYF,TGTGCCAGCATCCGGAGCGGGGGCGAAGAGACCCAGTACTTC
TRBJ2-7,NA,TRBV5-5,NA,CASSEIGTPAYEQYF,TGTGCCAGCAGCGAGATCGGGACTCCAGCCTACGAGCAGTACTTC
TRBJ2-1,NA,TRBV20-1,NA,CSARAGNEQFF,TGCAGTGCTAGGGCGGGCAATGAGCAGTTCTTC
TRBJ2-3,NA,TRBV9,NA,CASARGESTDTQYF,TGTGCCAGTGCCCGAGGGGAAAGCACAGATACGCAGTATTTT
TRBJ1-1,many,TRBV7-9,NA,CASSLGSGTTEAFF,TGTGCCAGCAGCTTAGGATCAGGGACCACTGAAGCTTTCTTT
TRBJ2-1,few,TRBV15,TRBD2,CATMRPGTSGGERYNEQFF,TGTGCCACCATGAGGCCTGGGACTAGCGGGGGGGAACGCTACAATGAGCAGTTCTTC
TRBJ2-2,few,TRBV5-5,NA,CASSFEGFNNGELFF,TGTGCCAGCAGCTTCGAGGGATTTAATAACGGGGAGCTGTTTTTT
TRBJ1-1,few,TRBV20-1,NA,CSARVLKGMDTEAFF,TGCAGTGCTAGGGTCTTGAAGGGGATGGACACTGAAGCTTTCTTT
TRBJ1-5,NA,TRBV27,NA,CASSSRATLIQPQHF,TGTGCCAGCAGTTCCAGGGCCACTCTAATTCAGCCCCAGCATTTT
TRBJ1-2,few,TRBV2,NA,CASSEGDVLHGYTF,TGTGCCAGCAGTGAAGGGGACGTCTTACATGGCTACACCTTC
TRBJ2-3,few,TRBV15,NA,CATSSSLGDTQYF,TGTGCCACCAGCAGCTCTTTGGGCGATACGCAGTATTTT